This is a list of T cell receptor beta chains from one sample in a study of OX40 agonist ivuxolimab in advanced cancers. Clones were sequenced by immunoSEQ multiplex PCR, and TCRdb holds only the in-frame ones, with some missing. Of fewer than 140,000 clones listed, approximately 90% are singletons. This specimen was CD4+ or CD8+ T cells sorted from blood, taken in a trial of the OX40 agonist ivuxolimab. These receptor sequences come from an adult with an advanced solid tumor such as melanoma, head and neck, liver or kidney cancer. Each CDR3 is given with its conserved first and last residue. D genes are given only for firm matches.

d_gene: TRBD1; v_gene: TRBV7-2; len: 14; CDR3aa: CASSLGTGDQPQHF
d_gene: .; v_gene: TRBV5-1; len: 16; CDR3aa: CASSLGRQGGAGELFF
d_gene: .; v_gene: TRBV5-6; len: 14; CDR3aa: CASTPRWGAYEQYF
d_gene: .; v_gene: TRBV27; len: 13; CDR3aa: CASSPAWGHEQYF
d_gene: .; v_gene: TRBV6-5; len: 14; CDR3aa: CASSSRWGNYGYTF
d_gene: TRBD1; v_gene: TRBV28; len: 16; CDR3aa: CASSPGTGGKFQPQHF
d_gene: .; v_gene: TRBV6-5; len: 14; CDR3aa: CASSYLPAKYEQYF
d_gene: .; v_gene: TRBV29-1; len: 13; CDR3aa: CRTGLYTNYGYTF
d_gene: .; v_gene: TRBV6-5; len: 15; CDR3aa: CASSRSDNSGNTIYF
d_gene: .; v_gene: TRBV9; len: 14; CDR3aa: CASSVGSIGEKLFF
d_gene: .; v_gene: TRBV12-5; len: 14; CDR3aa: CASGLGQRNTEAFF
d_gene: .; v_gene: TRBV11-2; len: 13; CDR3aa: CASSQALYTEAFF
d_gene: .; v_gene: TRBV4-3; len: 13; CDR3aa: CASSQVGGREQYF
d_gene: .; v_gene: TRBV7-9; len: 14; CDR3aa: CASSLAQPNYGYTF
d_gene: .; v_gene: TRBV15; len: 15; CDR3aa: CATSRDTGPGNTIYF
d_gene: .; v_gene: TRBV5-1; len: 17; CDR3aa: CASSPNSAGYGTDTQYF
d_gene: .; v_gene: TRBV28; len: 15; CDR3aa: CASSPTTGGWGEAFF
d_gene: .; v_gene: TRBV7-2; len: 15; CDR3aa: CASSLARGLGAPLHF
d_gene: TRBD2; v_gene: TRBV5-6; len: 16; CDR3aa: CASSLFGGESYNEQFF
d_gene: TRBD1; v_gene: TRBV2; len: 11; CDR3aa: CASSRQGGYTF
d_gene: TRBD1; v_gene: TRBV7-9; len: 16; CDR3aa: CASSQDRDPPLYGYTF
d_gene: .; v_gene: TRBV28; len: 15; CDR3aa: CASRRTGSSNEKLFF
d_gene: .; v_gene: TRBV4-3; len: 14; CDR3aa: CASSQDVGGRGYTF
d_gene: TRBD2; v_gene: TRBV9; len: 18; CDR3aa: CASSVEPSGYSGANVLTF
d_gene: .; v_gene: TRBV5-6; len: 13; CDR3aa: CASRTGLDYGYTF
d_gene: .; v_gene: TRBV30; len: 12; CDR3aa: CAWRGMNTEAFF
d_gene: TRBD1; v_gene: TRBV19; len: 15; CDR3aa: CASSAGQGRGEKLFF
d_gene: .; v_gene: TRBV7-9; len: 14; CDR3aa: CASSGQGFSYGYTF
d_gene: TRBD2; v_gene: TRBV5-1; len: 16; CDR3aa: CASLPGGLAGGNEQFF